This T cell receptor beta chain was identified during a study of long-term antiretroviral therapy in people with HIV (dated by TCRdb to 2021 to 2024). For the wider study: Collection of the earliest samples took place about a decade ahead of the 2015 WHO recommendation for immediate ART, at a time when ART was typically delayed until CD4 counts fell. This retrospective serial study examined whether starting ART and sustained HIV suppression were associated with changes in the composition and diversity of the TRB repertoire in peripheral blood. The cohort contributed about 190 cryopreserved PBMC samples from 25 to 35 adults with confirmed HIV infection, collected serially over a mean of approximately six years (range 1-12). Of the roughly 27 participants with HIV, more than 10 were female. Test extractions of a monoclonal T-cell line alongside a few dozen polyclonal samples showed no cross-contamination during QIAcube processing. Broader findings and caveats from the paper: The samples span the years 2004 to 2017, and the ART regimens used at that time may not be as effective as current regimens. Narrower CDR3 length ranges were observed in HIV repertoires than in controls, and an antigen-experienced repertoire with only a slight naive shift after ART was suggested by the network structure. Because cell numbers in pre-ART samples were limited, unsorted PBMC were profiled instead of sorted CD4+ and CD8+ T cells. Since PBMC availability was limited, sequencing covered only the TCR beta chain, with no alpha chain pairing. Starting ART was linked to a significant rise in TRB diversity, yet even with long-term ART the diversity remained significantly lower than in transplant donor controls. Inferences about post-ART repertoire changes are limited because no data were available on ART adherence, viral resistance or therapy changes. The repertoire was dominated across all time points by expanded TRB clones identified before ART initiation, although this dominance was seen to fluctuate and to decrease in many PLHIV after ART.

Compared with germline, V lacks 5 bases and J lacks 5 bases; bases without a gene match: 5. Taken from cysteine to phenylalanine, the CDR3 has 13 residues. The entry retains the CDR3 DNA only, 39 bases that are in frame from base 1. CDR1 LNHDA and CDR2 SQIVND are derived from the germline V gene (reference sequence). Concerning this clone: Its binding antigen is unknown. No quality values exist for individual bases; no much larger clone is one base distant.

The immunoSEQ hsTCRB v3.0 assay was used at survey level resolution for TRB variable region sequencing. The targeted TRB sequencing depth was about 40,000-50,000 T-cell genomes per sample. Pooled TRB libraries were sequenced on an Illumina MiSeq with a v3 150-cycle kit. Concerning the study's data processing: Analysis of repertoires was carried out in R inside a reproducible Nextflow workflow spanning QC, data transformation and analysis. Custom analyses were implemented in LymphoSeq2, an R package for AIRR-Seq data exploration. A handful of samples yielding fewer than 5000 total TRB sequences were excluded, leaving 150 to 200 analyzed HIV repertoires. Of the 180 to 200 retained HIV repertoires, about 60 were collected before and around 130 after ART initiation. Each repertoire was downsampled to 5000 TRB nucleotide sequences, and summary statistics were averaged across 100 downsampling iterations. Only TRB sequences with CDR3 regions of at least seven amino acids were retained for analysis. Two measures captured diversity: a Shannon entropy-derived clonality score and the Gini coefficient. In the repertoire networks, any two of the top 5000 CDR3 amino acid sequences were linked whenever the two sequences differed by an edit distance of one. For TRB CDR3 amino acid sequences, GLIPH2 was used to predict antigen specificity groups and MHC restriction. CDR3 amino acid sequences were matched against VDJdb and McPAS-TCR to flag known CMV, EBV, HIV or tissue antigen associations. Pre-ART, post-ART and control groups were compared with Wilcoxon signed-rank tests and Holm-Bonferroni correction. The immuneACCESS repertoire file appears here via TCRdb, limited to in-frame rearrangements. These files lack a portion of the clones; in checked studies, under half of the deficit traces to unresolved V genes, and the cause of the others is not known. V, J and clone size reflect that table, while D and trimming were determined from the DNA. This sample lists under 25,000 clones; about nine tenths were detected once. In total, the top ten clones hold about 10% of the sample.

Inclusion was restricted to participants for whom at least one PBMC sample before ART initiation and at least two post-ART samples were available. Treatment was received in the United States of America by all participants with HIV. Cryopreserved samples of about 0.95-11 million PBMC were thawed and washed before DNA extraction. At the time of the earliest PBMC sample, participants with HIV were aged between roughly 20 and 55 years. PBMC samples from each participant spanned 1-4 timepoints before ART initiation and 2-8 timepoints after ART initiation, with a median of 7 samples. Serial HIV viral load, CD4+ T-cell count, ART history and demographic data were obtained for every participant. Using a Qiagen kit on a QIAcube, genomic DNA was extracted from unsorted PBMC, with samples processed in batches of 12.

The rearranged segments are TRBV19 and TRBJ1-1; 7 bases in between match TRBD1. The source was unsorted PBMCs, collected 0.5 years after starting antiretroviral therapy. This receptor was identified in a man aged 40-55 years with HIV. The CDR3 in this case is CASSQQGRTEAFF. The DNA sequence is given as TGTGCCAGTAGTCAACAGGGGAGAACTGAAGCTTTCTTT.